This T cell receptor beta chain was found in a study of graft-versus-host responses after intestinal transplantation. Trimming left V 0 bases short and J 3 bases short, with 13 bases between. From germline, CDR1 is SGHNT and CDR2 YYREEE (reference sequence). The CDR3 runs to 15 residues. Measured with immunoSEQ multiplex PCR; TCRdb has only the in-frame clones, and not every one. The sample holds 30,000 to 45,000 clones, over 80% seen once. This clone came up once. This TCR was sampled from a human patient who received an intestinal transplant, so some T cells may come from the graft donor. The sample was PBMCs, taken about 1,000 days after transplant. The V gene is TRBV5-4, the J gene TRBJ2-7; D is uncertain. In nucleotides, the CDR3 is TGTGCCAGCAGCTTGGAACAGTCATCGGGCTACGAGCAGTACTTC. Encoded protein: CASSLEQSSGYEQYF.